These 12 T cell receptor beta chains were all obtained from the same sample, sequenced in a study of cytomegalovirus exposure and HLA in healthy donors. Use of 60 Vbeta and 13 Jbeta primers characterized the PCR. Produced via immunoSEQ multiplex PCR; TCRdb's table is partial and in-frame only. The sample records some 130,000 clones, approximately 77% being singletons. The specimen sequenced was PBMCs. The receptors originated from a man aged 25-45 years in good health and CMV-seronegative.

This chain links TRBV10-1 with TRBJ2-2; 11 bases fit TRBD2. From germline, CDR1 is WNHNN and CDR2 SYGVQD (reference sequence). V gave up 3 bases and J gave up 2 bases; unmatched junction bases: 5. The CDR3 is 17 amino acids. CDR3 loop: CASSEALAGVNTGELFF. The CDR3 coding sequence is TGCGCCAGCAGTGAAGCACTAGCGGGAGTCAACACCGGGGAGCTGTTTTTT.

In this sample, this clone turned up once. This chain uses TRBV13 with TRBJ2-7; 14 bases match TRBD2. CDR3 size: 18 residues. CDR1 PRHDT and CDR2 FYEKMQ come from the germline V gene (reference sequence). Losses at the gene ends were 5 bases for V and 4 bases for J; bases not matched to a gene: 13. The CDR3 DNA is TGTGCCAGCAGCCGGCTCGGGACTAGCGGGAGCCAGGGATACGAGCAGTACTTC. It specifies CASSRLGTSGSQGYEQYF.

V usage is TRBV9 and J usage is TRBJ2-1, with TRBD2 matching over 8 bases. Germline CDR1 reads SGDLS; CDR2 reads YYNGEE. This CDR3 is built from 16 residues. The V and J ends lost 5 bases and 2 bases, in that order; junction bases with no gene match: 9. CDR3 sequence reads: CASSKTGTSPYNEQFF. CDR3 DNA: TGTGCCAGCAGTAAAACCGGGACTAGTCCCTACAATGAGCAGTTCTTC.

CDR3 sequence: CASSLQTSLVLNTGELFF. CDR3 nucleotide sequence: TGTGCCAGCAGCCTCCAAACTAGCCTTGTCTTGAACACCGGGGAGCTGTTTTTT. The V call is TRBV4-2, the J call TRBJ2-2; the D gene is possibly TRBD2 (6 bases). CDR3 size: 18 residues. With 4 bases removed from V and 1 base from J, the gap between germline ends came to 19 bases. Germline CDR1 LGHNA, CDR2 YNFKEQ.

The chain has TRBV11-2 and TRBJ2-7, with 12 bases identical to TRBD1. Trimming took 8 bases from V and 4 from J; bases not matched to a gene: 3. Germline V gene data show CDR1 as SGHAT and CDR2 as FQNNGV. The CDR3 length is 13 residues. In nucleotides, the CDR3 is TGTGCCAGCGGGGACAGGGGGCTATACGAGCAGTACTTC. Its protein product is CASGDRGLYEQYF.

This clone showed up just a few times. The rearrangement links TRBV25-1 to TRBJ2-1, with TRBD2 matching over 10 bases. Germline trimming cut 8 bases from V and 0 bases from J; bases unmatched to any gene: 10. The V gene's germline CDR1 is MGHDK and CDR2 SYGVNS. This CDR3 region has 17 residues. CDR3 amino acids: CASPRTPSGSSYNEQFF. As DNA, the CDR3 is TGTGCCAGCCCACGAACCCCTAGCGGGAGCTCCTACAATGAGCAGTTCTTC.

The chain links TRBV9 to TRBJ2-5; 8 bases align to TRBD1. Germline V CDR1 and CDR2: SGDLS, YYNGEE. V shed 0 bases, J shed 5 bases, and the junction held 6 bases outside the gene matches. This CDR3 region has 15 residues. This chain's CDR3 is CASSVETGAGETQYF. In nucleotides, the CDR3 is TGTGCCAGCAGCGTAGAGACAGGGGCCGGGGAGACCCAGTACTTC. The full variable domain, completed using reference TRBV9 and TRBJ2-5, is DSGVTQTPKHLITATGQRVTLRCSPRSGDLSVYWYQQSLDQGLQFLIQYYNGEERAKGNILERFSAQQFPDLHSELNLSSLELGDSALYFCASSVETGAGETQYFGPGTRLLVL.

In its sample, this clone was seen once. This chain uses TRBV9 with TRBJ1-5; 8 bases fit TRBD1. Looked up from germline, CDR1 is SGDLS and CDR2 is YYNGEE. The CDR3 covers 16 residues. V shed 3 bases, J shed 6 bases, and the junction held 11 bases outside the gene matches. DNA of the CDR3: TGTGCCAGCAGCGGAGGGGATACAGGGGGGGGTCAGCCCCAGCATTTT. Translating gives CASSGGDTGGGQPQHF.

The chain links TRBV5-1 to TRBJ2-5, with unresolved D. The CDR3 sequence is 16 residues long. Germline values: CDR1 SGHRS, CDR2 YFSETQ. Trimming removed 0 bases at V and 1 base at J, with 13 bases between. The CDR3 region has the DNA TGCGCCAGCAGCTTGGGAGTGTCTACCACCCAAGAGACCCAGTACTTC. It yields the protein CASSLGVSTTQETQYF.

The J gene is TRBJ2-3, the V gene TRBV28; 10 bases fit TRBD2. J gave up 4 bases and V 5 bases, and 9 bases lay outside the gene matches. The CDR3 length is 16 residues. The V gene's germline CDR1 is MDHEN and CDR2 SYDVKM. The CDR3 reads CASSTLTSGYSDTQYF. CDR3 nucleotide sequence: TGTGCCAGCAGTACCTTGACTAGCGGGTATTCAGATACGCAGTATTTT.

Note on this clone: A junction boundary mismatches the germline segment, possibly from a read error. The rearrangement joins TRBV6-5 to TRBJ1-5, with a tentative D call TRBD1 (5 bases). The germline V gene has CDR1 MNHEY and CDR2 SVGAGI. CDR3 length: 13 amino acids. The CDR3 loop reads CACSRAGNQPQHF. CDR3 DNA sequence: TGTGCCTGCAGCAGGGCAGGCAATCAGCCCCAGCATTTT.

The chain is built from TRBV5-1 and TRBJ2-5; 7 nucleotides match TRBD1. The CDR3 sequence is 15 residues long. Per the germline V gene, CDR1 is SGHRS and CDR2 is YFSETQ. Trimming removed 0 bases from V and 1 base from J; junction bases left unmatched: 3. CDR3 DNA: TGCGCCAGCAGCTTGGGACAGGGTTTCCAAGAGACCCAGTACTTC. It is translated as CASSLGQGFQETQYF. Based on the CDR3 plus reference TRBV5-1 and TRBJ2-5, the full variable domain is KAGVTQTPRYLIKTRGQQVTLSCSPISGHRSVSWYQQTPGQGLQFLFEYFSETQRNKGNFPGRFSGRQFSNSRSEMNVSTLELGDSALYLCASSLGQGFQETQYFGPGTRLLVL.